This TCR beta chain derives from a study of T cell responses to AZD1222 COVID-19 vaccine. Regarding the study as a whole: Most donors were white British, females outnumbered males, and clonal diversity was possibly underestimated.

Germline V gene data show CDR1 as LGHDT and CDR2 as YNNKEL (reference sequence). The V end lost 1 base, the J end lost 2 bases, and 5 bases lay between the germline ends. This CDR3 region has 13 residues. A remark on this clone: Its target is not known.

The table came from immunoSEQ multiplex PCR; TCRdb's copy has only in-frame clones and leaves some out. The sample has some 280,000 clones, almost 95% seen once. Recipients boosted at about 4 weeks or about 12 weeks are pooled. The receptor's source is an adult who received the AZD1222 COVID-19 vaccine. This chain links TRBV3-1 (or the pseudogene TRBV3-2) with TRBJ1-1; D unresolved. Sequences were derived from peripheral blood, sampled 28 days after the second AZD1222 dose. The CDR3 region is CASSQGTNTEAFF. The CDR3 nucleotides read TGTGCCAGCAGCCAAGGGACCAACACTGAAGCTTTCTTT.